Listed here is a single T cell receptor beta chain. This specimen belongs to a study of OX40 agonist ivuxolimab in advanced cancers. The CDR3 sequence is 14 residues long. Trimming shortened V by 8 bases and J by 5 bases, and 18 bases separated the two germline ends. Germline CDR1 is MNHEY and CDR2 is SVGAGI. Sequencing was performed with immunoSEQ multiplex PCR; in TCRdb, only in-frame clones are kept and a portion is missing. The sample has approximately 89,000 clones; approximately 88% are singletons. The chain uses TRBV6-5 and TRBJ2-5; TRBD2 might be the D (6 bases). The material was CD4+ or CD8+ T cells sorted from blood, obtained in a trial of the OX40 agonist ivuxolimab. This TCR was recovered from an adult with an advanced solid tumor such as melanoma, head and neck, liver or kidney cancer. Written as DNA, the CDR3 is TGTGCCAGCCGAAAAACCGGGGAGGTGGAGACCCAGTACTTC. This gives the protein CASRKTGEVETQYF.